This T cell receptor beta chain is from a study of CD8+CD57+ T cells in acquired aplastic anemia. Study background: Isolated CD4+ and CD8+ cells, once sorted, yielded DNA averaging around 2.9 ug. Healthy donor CD4+ cell samples had a mean of about 11 million reads. Notes on the study in general: Researchers report that about 28 CD8+ CDR3 sequences appeared in both patients and controls.

For CDR3 and TCR beta VDJ profiling, genomic DNA was the template used. TCRdb independently ran MiXCR on the reads; one entry per CDR3 protein. The sample carries approximately 160,000 distinct CDR3 sequences, roughly 48% recorded once. Comments on this clonotype: Antigen specificity is unknown.

Trimming cost V 6 bases and J 11 bases; bases outside gene matches: 5. Germline V gene lookup returns CDR1 ENHRY and CDR2 SYGVKD. There are 13 residues in the CDR3. The genes are TRBV10-3 and TRBJ1-6; 9 bases line up with TRBD1. The sequenced sample consisted of sorted CD4+, CD8+, or CD8+CD57+ T cells (not recorded which) from PBMCs. The TCR sequence derives from a human donor in good health. The CDR3 DNA follows: TGTGCCATCAGGGGGACAGGGTGGACACCCCTCCACTTT. Protein: CAIRGTGWTPLHF.